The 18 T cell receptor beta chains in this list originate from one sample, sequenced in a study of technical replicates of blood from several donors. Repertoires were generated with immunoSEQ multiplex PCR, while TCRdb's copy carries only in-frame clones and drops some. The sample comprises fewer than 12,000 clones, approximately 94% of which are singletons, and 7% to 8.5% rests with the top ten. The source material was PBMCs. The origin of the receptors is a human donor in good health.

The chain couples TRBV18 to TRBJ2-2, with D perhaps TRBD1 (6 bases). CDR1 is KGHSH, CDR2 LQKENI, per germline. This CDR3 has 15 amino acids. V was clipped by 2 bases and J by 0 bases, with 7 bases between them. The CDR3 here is CASSPRTANTGELFF. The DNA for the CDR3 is TGTGCCAGCTCACCAAGGACAGCGAACACCGGGGAGCTGTTTTTT.

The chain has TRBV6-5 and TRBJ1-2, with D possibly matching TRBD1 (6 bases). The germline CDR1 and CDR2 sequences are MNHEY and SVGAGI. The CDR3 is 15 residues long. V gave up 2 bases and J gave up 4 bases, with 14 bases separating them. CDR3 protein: CASSYPTTGGYGYTF. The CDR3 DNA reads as TGTGCCAGCAGTTACCCCACGACAGGCGGCTATGGCTACACCTTC.

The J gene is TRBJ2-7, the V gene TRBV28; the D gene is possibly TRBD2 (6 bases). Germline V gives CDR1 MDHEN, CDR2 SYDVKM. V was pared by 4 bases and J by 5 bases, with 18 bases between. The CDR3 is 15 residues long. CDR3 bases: TGTGCCAGCAGTTCCGCGGGAAGGTCTCTCGACGAGCAGTACTTC. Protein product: CASSSAGRSLDEQYF.

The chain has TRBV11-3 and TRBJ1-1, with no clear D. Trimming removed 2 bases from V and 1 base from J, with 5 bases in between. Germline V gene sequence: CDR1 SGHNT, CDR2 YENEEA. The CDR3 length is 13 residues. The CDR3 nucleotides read TGTGCCAGCAGCTTACAGGAGAACACTGAAGCTTTCTTT. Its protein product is CASSLQENTEAFF.

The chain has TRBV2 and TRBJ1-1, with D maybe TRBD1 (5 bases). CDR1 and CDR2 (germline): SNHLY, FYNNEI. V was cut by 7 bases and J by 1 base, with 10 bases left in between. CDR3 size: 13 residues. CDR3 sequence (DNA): TGTGCCAGCAAGGGGCTCCCGAACACTGAAGCTTTCTTT. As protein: CASKGLPNTEAFF.

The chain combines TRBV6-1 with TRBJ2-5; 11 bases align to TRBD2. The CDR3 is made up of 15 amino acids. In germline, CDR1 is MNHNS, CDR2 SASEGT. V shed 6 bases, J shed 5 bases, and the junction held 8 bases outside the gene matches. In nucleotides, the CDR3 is TGTGCCAGCAGAGTTTCTAGCGGGAGGTTGGAGACCCAGTACTTC. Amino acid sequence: CASRVSSGRLETQYF.

For the CDR3, the DNA is TGCGCCAGCAGCGGTCTACAGGGTGCGAACTATGGCTACACCTTC. It codes for CASSGLQGANYGYTF. V and J are TRBV4-1 and TRBJ1-2; TRBD1 is a possible D gene (6 bases). Germline V lookup: CDR1 MGHRA, CDR2 YSYEKL. The CDR3 extends over 15 amino acids. V was clipped by 5 bases and J by 2 bases, with 15 bases between them.

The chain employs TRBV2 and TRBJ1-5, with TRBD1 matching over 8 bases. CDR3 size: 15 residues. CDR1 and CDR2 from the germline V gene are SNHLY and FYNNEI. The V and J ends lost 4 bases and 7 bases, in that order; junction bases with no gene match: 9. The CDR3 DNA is TGTGCCAGCAGTGTTGGGCAGGGGGCCGGACAGCCCCAGCATTTT. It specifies CASSVGQGAGQPQHF.

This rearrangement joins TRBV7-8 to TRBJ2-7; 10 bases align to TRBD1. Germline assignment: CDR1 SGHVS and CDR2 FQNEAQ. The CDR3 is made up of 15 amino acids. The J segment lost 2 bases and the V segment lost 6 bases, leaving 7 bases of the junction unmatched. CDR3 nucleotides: TGTGCCAGCAGAGCCGGGACAGGGGCCACCTACGAGCAGTACTTC. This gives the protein CASRAGTGATYEQYF.

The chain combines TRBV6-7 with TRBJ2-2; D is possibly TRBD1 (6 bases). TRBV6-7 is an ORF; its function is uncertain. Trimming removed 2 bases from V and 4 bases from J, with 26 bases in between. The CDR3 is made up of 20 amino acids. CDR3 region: CASSYGFGQLTSRLTGELFF. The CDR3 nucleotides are TGTGCCAGCAGTTACGGATTCGGACAGCTCACTTCTAGGCTCACCGGGGAGCTGTTTTTT.

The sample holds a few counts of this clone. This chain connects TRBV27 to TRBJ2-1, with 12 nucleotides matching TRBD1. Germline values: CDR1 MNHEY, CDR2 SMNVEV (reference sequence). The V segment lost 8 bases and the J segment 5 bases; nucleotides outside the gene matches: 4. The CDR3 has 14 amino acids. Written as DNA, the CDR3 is TGTGCCAGCTCCGGGGACAGGGGGCACAATGAGCAGTTCTTC. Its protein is CASSGDRGHNEQFF.

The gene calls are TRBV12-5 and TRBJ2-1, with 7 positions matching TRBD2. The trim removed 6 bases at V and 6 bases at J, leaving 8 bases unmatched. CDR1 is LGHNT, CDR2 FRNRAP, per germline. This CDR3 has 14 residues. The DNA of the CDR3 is TGTGCTAGTGGCCAAGGACTAGTTGGCAATGAGCAGTTCTTC. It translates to CASGQGLVGNEQFF.

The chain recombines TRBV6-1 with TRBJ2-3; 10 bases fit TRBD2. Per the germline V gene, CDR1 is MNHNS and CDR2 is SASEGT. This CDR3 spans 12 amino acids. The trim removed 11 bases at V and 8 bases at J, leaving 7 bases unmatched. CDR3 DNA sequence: TGTGCCGTCTCTAGCGGGAGCGGTACGCAGTATTTT. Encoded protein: CAVSSGSGTQYF.

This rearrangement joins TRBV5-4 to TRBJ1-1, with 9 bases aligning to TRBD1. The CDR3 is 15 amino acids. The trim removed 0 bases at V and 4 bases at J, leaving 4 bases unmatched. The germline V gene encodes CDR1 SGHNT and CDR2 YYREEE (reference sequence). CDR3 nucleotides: TGTGCCAGCAGCTTGGAGGGACAGGGTTTCACTGAAGCTTTCTTT. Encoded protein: CASSLEGQGFTEAFF. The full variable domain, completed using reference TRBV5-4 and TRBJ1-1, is ETGVTQSPTHLIKTRGQQVTLRCSSQSGHNTVSWYQQALGQGPQFIFQYYREEENGRGNFPPRFSGLQFPNYSSELNVNALELDDSALYLCASSLEGQGFTEAFFGQGTRLTVV.

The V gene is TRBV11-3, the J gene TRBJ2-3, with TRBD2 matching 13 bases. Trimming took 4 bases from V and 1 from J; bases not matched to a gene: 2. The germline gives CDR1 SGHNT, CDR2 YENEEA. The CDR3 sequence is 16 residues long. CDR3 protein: CASSSGTSGGTDTQYF. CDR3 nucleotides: TGTGCCAGCAGCTCGGGGACTAGCGGGGGCACAGATACGCAGTATTTT.

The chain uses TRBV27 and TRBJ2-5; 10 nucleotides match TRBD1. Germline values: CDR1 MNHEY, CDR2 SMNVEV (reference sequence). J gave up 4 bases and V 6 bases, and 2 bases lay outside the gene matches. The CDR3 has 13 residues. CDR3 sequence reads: CASRRTGGETQYF. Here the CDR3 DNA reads TGTGCCAGCAGGAGGACAGGGGGAGAGACCCAGTACTTC.

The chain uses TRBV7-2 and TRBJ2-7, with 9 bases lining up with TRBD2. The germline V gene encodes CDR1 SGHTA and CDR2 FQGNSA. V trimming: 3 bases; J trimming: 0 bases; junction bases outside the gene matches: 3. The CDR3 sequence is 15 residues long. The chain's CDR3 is CASSFTSGFSYEQYF. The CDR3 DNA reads TGTGCCAGCAGCTTTACTAGCGGGTTCTCCTACGAGCAGTACTTC.

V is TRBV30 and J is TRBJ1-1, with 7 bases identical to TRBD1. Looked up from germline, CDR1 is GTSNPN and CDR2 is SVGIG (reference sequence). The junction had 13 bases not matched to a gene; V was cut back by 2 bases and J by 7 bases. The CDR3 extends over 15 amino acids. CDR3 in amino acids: CAWSTASGTDFEAFF. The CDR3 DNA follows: TGTGCCTGGAGTACAGCCTCCGGGACAGATTTTGAAGCTTTCTTT.